The sequence of this T cell receptor beta chain was determined in a study of Siglec-9 on CD8 T cells in melanoma. Clones were sequenced by immunoSEQ multiplex PCR, and TCRdb holds only the in-frame ones, with some missing. The table shows about 30,000 clones, with 80% occurring only once. After removal of 5 bases from V and 1 base from J, the junction contained 11 bases not matched to a gene. CDR3 length equals 17 residues. Germline CDR1 is SEHNR and CDR2 is FQNEAQ (reference sequence). The chain joins TRBV7-9 to TRBJ1-1; 9 bases agree with TRBD1. This sequence was found in a human donor in good health. The sequenced sample was Siglec-9- CD8+ T cells sorted from blood. This chain's CDR3 is CASSQSTGGVKNTEAFF. The CDR3 DNA follows: TGTGCCAGCAGCCAATCTACAGGGGGCGTAAAGAACACTGAAGCTTTCTTT.